The sequence of this TCR beta chain was determined in a study of CD8 T cells in Susac syndrome (dated 2019 in TCRdb). Looking at the study overall: Repertoire sequencing was used to test whether CD8+ T cell activation and differentiation in Susac syndrome was antigen driven. The paper as a whole reports these results and caveats: The TCR sequencing and HLA analysis was acknowledged to have included a relatively small number of individuals.

Peripheral blood CD8+ and CD4+ T cells from healthy donors, Susac syndrome patients and multiple sclerosis patients were profiled by high-throughput TCR beta sequencing. Treatment-naive patients with stable or active relapsing-remitting disease fulfilling revised McDonald criteria were used as multiple sclerosis controls. Bulk CD8+ and CD4+ T cells were purified magnetically by negative isolation, whereas CD8+ TEMRA cells were enriched by FACS. Blood was collected in EDTA tubes and processed within 24 hours, with PBMCs isolated through density gradient centrifugation. PBMCs intended for TCR sequencing were cryopreserved in liquid nitrogen and were subsequently thawed in a 37 degrees C water bath. The sorted or isolated CD4+, CD8+ and CD8+ TEMRA cells reached a purity of at least 90%. From a lookup of the germline V gene (reference sequence), CDR1 and CDR2 are SEHNR and FQNEAQ. The CDR3 runs 12 amino acids, cysteine and phenylalanine included. Only CDR3 DNA remains: 36 bases, in frame from the first base. V was cut back by 2 bases and J by 2 bases, leaving a gap of 3 bases between them.

Only a few counts were recorded for this clonotype. What antigen it recognizes has not been identified. There are no base qualities to consult, and no much larger clone falls within one base. RNA was extracted with the RNeasy kit and roughly 0.5 to 1 ug was reverse transcribed using random hexamers. TCR beta CDR3 regions were amplified with the immunoSEQ multiplex PCR assay covering 54 Vbeta and 13 Jbeta segments. To correct PCR amplification bias, a synthetic template baseline was used for both primer optimization and computational correction. The paper's data handling went like this. Only productive sequences were kept, with reads annotated to V, D and J genes according to IMGT and analyzed in immunoSEQ Analyzer. Clonality was computed as one minus Shannon entropy normalized by log2 of the number of productive unique sequences. For each patient and control, public and private clones were evaluated among the 100 most prevalent clones. A clone was defined as Susac-specific if it was absent from the healthy and MS cohorts, from 1052 published viral clones and from other ImmuneACCESS disease sequences. The public reads were quality trimmed at Q25 with fastp and then assembled into clones with MiXCR by TCRdb, keeping productive beta chains. All rows with the same CDR3 protein become a single entry with the most common DNA and genes. Here the V and J calls rest on TCRdb's processing, not on the authors' analysis. The sample yields 150,000 to 200,000 distinct CDR3 sequences; about 93% were counted once. Of the sample, roughly 0.097% falls within the top ten clones.

The receptor was isolated from a human donor with multiple sclerosis. Input material: CD4+ T cells from PBMCs. The V gene is TRBV7-9 and the J gene is TRBJ2-5, with the D gene not confidently named. The DNA sequence is given as TGTGCCAGCAGCTTATTGCAAGAGACCCAGTACTTC. Its translation is CASSLLQETQYF.